One sample yielded the 2 T cell receptor beta chains listed below, sequenced in a study of T cells in Graves' hyperthyroidism and ophthalmopathy (dated by TCRdb to between 2017 and 2020). Receptor libraries were prepared by multiplex PCR. TCRdb lists the instrument as Illumina HiSeq 2000. The TCR beta CDR3 regions were amplified from RNA transcripts. The TCR CDR3 was subjected to a first round of RT-PCR using the HTBI primer set and the Qiagen OneStep RT-PCR kit. TCRdb reanalyzed the raw reads on its own, using fastp at Q25 for trimming and MiXCR for clone calling, and kept in-frame beta chains. Each CDR3 protein gets just one entry, which takes the most common genes and DNA from the rows behind it. The sample table records around 350,000 distinct CDR3 sequences; about 17% of these occur just once. Around 35% of the sample comes from the top ten. The specimen sequenced was blood. These receptors originate from a woman in her twenties or thirties with Graves' hyperthyroidism that later progressed to Graves' ophthalmopathy.

This clonotype was counted many times. V and J are TRBV27 and TRBJ2-7; maybe TRBD1 (5 bases). V was cut by 6 bases and J by 3 bases, with 21 bases left in between. The CDR3 is 16 amino acids. Per germline, CDR1 MNHEY and CDR2 SMNVEV (reference sequence). The CDR3 sequence is CASRAAPGISYYEQYF. The CDR3 nucleotides read TGTGCCAGCAGAGCTGCCCCAGGGATTTCATACTACGAGCAGTACTTC.

V and J are TRBV11-3 and TRBJ2-1; no clear D. Germline V CDR1 and CDR2: SGHNT, YENEEA. The CDR3 covers 13 residues. V gave up 7 bases and J gave up 5 bases, with 12 bases separating them. Here the CDR3 DNA reads TGTGCCAGCACCCCCCCGTCACACAATGAGCAGTTCTTC. This codes for CASTPPSHNEQFF.